This T cell receptor (beta chain) was captured by sequencing in a study of siplizumab effects on memory and regulatory T cells. Whole-study context: Reactions of mixed lymphocytes were paired, with siplizumab at about 1 ug/mL or without drug.

This CDR3 comprises 15 residues. Germline assignment: CDR1 MNHNS and CDR2 SASEGT. Trimming at V came to 1 base and at J to 5 bases, leaving 6 bases not matched to a gene. Coculturing at 37°C lasted about 6 days for the mixed lymphocyte reaction cells. About this clone: Its specificity is not known.

Study-wide results and caveats: Naive T cells were seen as more diverse than memory cells and as major alloresponse contributors. Under siplizumab, alloreactive sequences traced to unstimulated CD4+ memory cells were significantly reduced. For siplizumab cultures, the suppressive function of their proliferating Tregs was not confirmed.

Only in-frame clones appear in the TCRdb table, and some are missing; sequencing was by immunoSEQ multiplex PCR. This sample has about 18,000 clones, with roughly 51% found just once. The chain recombines TRBV6-1 with TRBJ2-5, with 8 bases lining up with TRBD2. Sequencing used CFSE-low (dividing) CD4+ T cells sorted from an allogeneic mixed lymphocyte reaction. This TCR came from a human donor in good health; the cells came from an allogeneic mixed lymphocyte reaction. DNA for the CDR3: TGTGCCAGCAGTGAAGGGCGGGGGGTTTGGGAGACCCAGTACTTC. Protein: CASSEGRGVWETQYF.